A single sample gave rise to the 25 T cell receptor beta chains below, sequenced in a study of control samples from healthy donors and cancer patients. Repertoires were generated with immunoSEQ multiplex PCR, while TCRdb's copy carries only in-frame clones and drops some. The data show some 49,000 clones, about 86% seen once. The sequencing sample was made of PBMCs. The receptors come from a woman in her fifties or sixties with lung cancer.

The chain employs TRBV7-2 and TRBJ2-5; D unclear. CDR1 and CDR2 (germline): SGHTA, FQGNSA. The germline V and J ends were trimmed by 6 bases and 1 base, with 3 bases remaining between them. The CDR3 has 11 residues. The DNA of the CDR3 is TGTGCCAGCAGTTTCCAAGAGACCCAGTACTTC. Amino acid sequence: CASSFQETQYF.

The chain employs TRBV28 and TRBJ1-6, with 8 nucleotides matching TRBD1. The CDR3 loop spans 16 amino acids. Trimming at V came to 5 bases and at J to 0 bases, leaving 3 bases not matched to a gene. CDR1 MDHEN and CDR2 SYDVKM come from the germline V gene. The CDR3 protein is CASSPTGGSYNSPLHF. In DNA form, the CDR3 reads TGTGCCAGCAGTCCTACAGGGGGCTCCTATAATTCACCCCTCCACTTT. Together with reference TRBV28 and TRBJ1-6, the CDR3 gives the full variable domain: DVKVTQSSRYLVKRTGEKVFLECVQDMDHENMFWYRQDPGLGLRLIYFSYDVKMKEKGDIPEGYSVSREKKERFSLILESASTNQTSMYLCASSPTGGSYNSPLHFGNGTRLTVT.

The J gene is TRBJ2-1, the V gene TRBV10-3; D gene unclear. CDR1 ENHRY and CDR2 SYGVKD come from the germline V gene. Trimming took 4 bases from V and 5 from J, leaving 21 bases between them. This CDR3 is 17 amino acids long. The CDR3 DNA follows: TGTGCCATCAGTGTTAGCCCACCAGGCCCCCCGGACAATGAGCAGTTCTTC. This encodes CAISVSPPGPPDNEQFF.

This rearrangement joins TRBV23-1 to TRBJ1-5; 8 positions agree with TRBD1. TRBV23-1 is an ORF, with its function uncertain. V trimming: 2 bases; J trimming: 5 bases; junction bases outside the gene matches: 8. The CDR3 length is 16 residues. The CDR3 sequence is CASSQVDRGTDQPQHF. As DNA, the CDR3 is TGCGCCAGCAGTCAAGTCGACAGGGGCACTGATCAGCCCCAGCATTTT.

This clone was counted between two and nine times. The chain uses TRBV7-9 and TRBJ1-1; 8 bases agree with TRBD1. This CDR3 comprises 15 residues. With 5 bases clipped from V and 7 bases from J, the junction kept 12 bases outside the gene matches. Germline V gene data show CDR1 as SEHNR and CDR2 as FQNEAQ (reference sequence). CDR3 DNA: TGTGCCAGCAGCCAAGAGGCAGGGGGCGTTGATGAAGCTTTCTTT. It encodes CASSQEAGGVDEAFF.

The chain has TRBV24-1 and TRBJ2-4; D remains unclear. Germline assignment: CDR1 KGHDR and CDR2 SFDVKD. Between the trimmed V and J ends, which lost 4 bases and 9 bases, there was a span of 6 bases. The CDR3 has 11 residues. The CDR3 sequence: CATSETSIQYF. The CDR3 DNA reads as TGTGCCACCAGTGAAACCTCCATTCAGTACTTC.

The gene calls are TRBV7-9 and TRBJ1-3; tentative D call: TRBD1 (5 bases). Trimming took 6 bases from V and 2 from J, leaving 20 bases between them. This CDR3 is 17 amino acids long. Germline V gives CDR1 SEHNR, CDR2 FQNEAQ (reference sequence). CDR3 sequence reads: CASRPQAFRDPGNTIYF. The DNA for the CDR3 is TGTGCCAGCAGACCCCAAGCCTTCAGGGACCCTGGAAACACCATATATTTT.

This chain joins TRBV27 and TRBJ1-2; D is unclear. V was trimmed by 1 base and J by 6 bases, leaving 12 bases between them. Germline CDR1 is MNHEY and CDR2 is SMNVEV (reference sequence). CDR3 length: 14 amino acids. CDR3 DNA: TGTGCCAGCAGTTTATTGGGGAGTCGCGATGGCTACACCTTC. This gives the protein CASSLLGSRDGYTF.

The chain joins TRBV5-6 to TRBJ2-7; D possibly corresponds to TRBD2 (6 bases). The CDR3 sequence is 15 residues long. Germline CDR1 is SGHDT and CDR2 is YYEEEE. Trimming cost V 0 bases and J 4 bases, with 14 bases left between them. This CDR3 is CASSLDGGFGYEQYF. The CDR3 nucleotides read TGTGCCAGCAGCTTGGATGGGGGGTTCGGGTACGAGCAGTACTTC.

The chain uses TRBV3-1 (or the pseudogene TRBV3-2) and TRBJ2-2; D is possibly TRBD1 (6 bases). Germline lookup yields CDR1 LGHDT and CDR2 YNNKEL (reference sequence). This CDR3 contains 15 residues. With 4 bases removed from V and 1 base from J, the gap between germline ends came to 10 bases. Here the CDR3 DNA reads TGTGCCAGCAGCCGCCTGACAGGGAACACCGGGGAGCTGTTTTTT. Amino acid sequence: CASSRLTGNTGELFF.

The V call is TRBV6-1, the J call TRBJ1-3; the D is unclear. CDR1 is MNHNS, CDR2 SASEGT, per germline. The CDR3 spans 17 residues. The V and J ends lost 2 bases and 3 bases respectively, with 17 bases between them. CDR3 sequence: CASSELSLHVFGNTIYF. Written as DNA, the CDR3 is TGTGCCAGCAGTGAACTCTCCCTCCACGTCTTTGGAAACACCATATATTTT.

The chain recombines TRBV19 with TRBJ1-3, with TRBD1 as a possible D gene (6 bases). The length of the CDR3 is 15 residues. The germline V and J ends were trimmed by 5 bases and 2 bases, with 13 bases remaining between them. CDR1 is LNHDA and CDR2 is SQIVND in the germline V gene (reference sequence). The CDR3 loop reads CASSQQGPAGNTIYF. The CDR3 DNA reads TGTGCCAGTAGTCAACAGGGACCAGCTGGAAACACCATATATTTT.

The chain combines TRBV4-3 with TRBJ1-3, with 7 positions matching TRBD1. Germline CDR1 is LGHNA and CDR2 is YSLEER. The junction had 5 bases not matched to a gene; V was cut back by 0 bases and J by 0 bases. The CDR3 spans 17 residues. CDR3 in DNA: TGCGCCAGCAGCCAAGATCGGACAGGCTCCTCTGGAAACACCATATATTTT. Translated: CASSQDRTGSSGNTIYF.

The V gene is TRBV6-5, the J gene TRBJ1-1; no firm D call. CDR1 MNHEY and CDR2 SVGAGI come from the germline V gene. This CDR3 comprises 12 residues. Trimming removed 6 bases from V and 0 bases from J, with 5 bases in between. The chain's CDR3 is CASRYMNTEAFF. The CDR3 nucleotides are TGTGCCAGCAGGTACATGAACACTGAAGCTTTCTTT.

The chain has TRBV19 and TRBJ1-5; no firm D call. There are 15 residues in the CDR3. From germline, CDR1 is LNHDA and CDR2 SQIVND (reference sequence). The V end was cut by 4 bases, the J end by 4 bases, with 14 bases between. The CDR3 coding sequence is TGTGCCAGTAGTAACCGGGCCCTAGGTAATCAGCCCCAGCATTTT. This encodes CASSNRALGNQPQHF.

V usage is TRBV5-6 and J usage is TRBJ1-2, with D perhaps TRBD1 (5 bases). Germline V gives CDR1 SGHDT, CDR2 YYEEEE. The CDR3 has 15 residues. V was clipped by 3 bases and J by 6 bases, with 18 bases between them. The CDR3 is CASSYPTGGVDGYTF. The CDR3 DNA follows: TGTGCCAGCAGCTATCCCACCGGGGGAGTGGATGGCTACACCTTC.

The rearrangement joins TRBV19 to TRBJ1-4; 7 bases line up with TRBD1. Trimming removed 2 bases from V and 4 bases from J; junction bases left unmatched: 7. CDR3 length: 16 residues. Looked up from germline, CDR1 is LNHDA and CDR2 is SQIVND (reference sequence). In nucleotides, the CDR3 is TGTGCCAGTAGTATACGGTCAGACAGGGTTAATGAAAAACTGTTTTTT. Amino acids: CASSIRSDRVNEKLFF.

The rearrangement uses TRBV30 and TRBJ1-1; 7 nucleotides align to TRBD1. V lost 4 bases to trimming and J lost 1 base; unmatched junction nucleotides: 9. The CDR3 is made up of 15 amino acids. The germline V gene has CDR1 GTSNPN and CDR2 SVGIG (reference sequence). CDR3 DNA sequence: TGTGCCTGGATGAAGGGACAGCCAAGGAACACTGAAGCTTTCTTT. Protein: CAWMKGQPRNTEAFF.

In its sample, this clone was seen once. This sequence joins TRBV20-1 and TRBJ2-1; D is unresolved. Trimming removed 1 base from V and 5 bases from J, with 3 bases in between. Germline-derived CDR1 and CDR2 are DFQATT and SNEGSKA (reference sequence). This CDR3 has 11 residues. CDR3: CSARGDNEQFF. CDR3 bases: TGCAGTGCTAGAGGTGACAATGAGCAGTTCTTC.

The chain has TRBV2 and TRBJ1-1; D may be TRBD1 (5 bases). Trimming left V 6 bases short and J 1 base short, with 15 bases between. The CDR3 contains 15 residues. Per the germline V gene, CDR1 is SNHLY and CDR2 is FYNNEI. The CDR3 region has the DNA TGTGCCAGCAGGGATACTGGGGGGGGGAACACTGAAGCTTTCTTT. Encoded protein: CASRDTGGGNTEAFF.

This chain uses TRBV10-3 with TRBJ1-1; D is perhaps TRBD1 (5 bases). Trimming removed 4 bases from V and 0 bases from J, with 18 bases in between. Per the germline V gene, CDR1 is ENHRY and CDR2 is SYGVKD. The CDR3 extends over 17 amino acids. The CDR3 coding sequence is TGTGCCATCAGTGGATCCGGGGGGTCGAGGGTGAACACTGAAGCTTTCTTT. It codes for CAISGSGGSRVNTEAFF.

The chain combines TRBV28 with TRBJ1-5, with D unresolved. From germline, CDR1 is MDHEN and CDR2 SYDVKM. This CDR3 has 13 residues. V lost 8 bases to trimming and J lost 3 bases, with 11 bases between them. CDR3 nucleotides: TGTGCCAGCGTGAAGGGCTTCAATCAGCCCCAGCATTTT. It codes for CASVKGFNQPQHF.

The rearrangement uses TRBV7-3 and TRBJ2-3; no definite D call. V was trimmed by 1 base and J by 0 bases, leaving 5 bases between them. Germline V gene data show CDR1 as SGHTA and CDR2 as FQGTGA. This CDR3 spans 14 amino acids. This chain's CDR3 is CASSLNPSTDTQYF. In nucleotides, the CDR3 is TGTGCCAGCAGCTTAAATCCCAGCACAGATACGCAGTATTTT.

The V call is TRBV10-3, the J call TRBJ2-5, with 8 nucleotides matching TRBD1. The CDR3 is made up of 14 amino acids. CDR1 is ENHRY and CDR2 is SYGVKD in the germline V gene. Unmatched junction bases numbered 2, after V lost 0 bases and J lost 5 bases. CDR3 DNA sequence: TGTGCCATCAGTGAGTCTACAGGGGGGGAGACCCAGTACTTC. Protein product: CAISESTGGETQYF.

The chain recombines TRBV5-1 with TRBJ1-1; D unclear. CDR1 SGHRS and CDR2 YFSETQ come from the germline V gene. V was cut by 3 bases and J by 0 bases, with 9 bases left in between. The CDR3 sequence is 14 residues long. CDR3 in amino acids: CASSSNSLNTEAFF. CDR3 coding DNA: TGCGCCAGCAGCTCGAACAGTCTGAACACTGAAGCTTTCTTT.